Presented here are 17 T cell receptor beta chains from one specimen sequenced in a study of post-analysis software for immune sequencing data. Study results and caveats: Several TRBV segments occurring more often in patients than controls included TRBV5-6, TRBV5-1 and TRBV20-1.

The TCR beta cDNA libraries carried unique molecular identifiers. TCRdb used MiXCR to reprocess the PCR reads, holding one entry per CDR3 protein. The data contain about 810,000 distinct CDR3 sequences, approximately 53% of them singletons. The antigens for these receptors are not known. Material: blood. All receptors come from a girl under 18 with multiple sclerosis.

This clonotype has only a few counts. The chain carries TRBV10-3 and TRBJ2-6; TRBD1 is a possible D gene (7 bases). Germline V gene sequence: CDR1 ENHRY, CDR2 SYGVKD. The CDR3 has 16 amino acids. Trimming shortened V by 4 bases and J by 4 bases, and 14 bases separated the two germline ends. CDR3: CAISAGGLIGANVLTF. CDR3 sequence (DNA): TGTGCCATCAGTGCAGGGGGGCTAATAGGGGCCAACGTCCTGACTTTC.

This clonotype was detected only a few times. The CDR3: CASSQAPIDTQYF. Written as DNA, the CDR3 is TGCGCCAGCAGCCAAGCCCCTATAGATACGCAGTATTTT. V gene TRBV4-1 combines with J gene TRBJ2-3; D is undetermined. The CDR3 spans 13 residues. The germline V gene encodes CDR1 MGHRA and CDR2 YSYEKL. V gave up 1 base and J gave up 5 bases, with 7 bases separating them.

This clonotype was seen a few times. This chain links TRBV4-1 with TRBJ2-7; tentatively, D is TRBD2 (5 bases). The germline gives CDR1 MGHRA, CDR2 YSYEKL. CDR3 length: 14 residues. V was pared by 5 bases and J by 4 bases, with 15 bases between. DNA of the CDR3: TGCGCCAGCAGCGGCGGGCCCCCCGAGTACGAGCAGTACTTC. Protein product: CASSGGPPEYEQYF.

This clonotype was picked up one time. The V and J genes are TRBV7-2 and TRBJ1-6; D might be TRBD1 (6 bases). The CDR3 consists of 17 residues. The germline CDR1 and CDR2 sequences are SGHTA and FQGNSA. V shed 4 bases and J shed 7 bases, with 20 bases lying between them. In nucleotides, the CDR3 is TGTGCCAGCAGCTATTCACAGGCGGGGGCGTCGAATTCACCCCTCCACTTT. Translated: CASSYSQAGASNSPLHF. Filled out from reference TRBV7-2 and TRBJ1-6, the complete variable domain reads GAGVSQSPSNKVTEKGKDVELRCDPISGHTALYWYRQSLGQGLEFLIYFQGNSAPDKSGLPSDRFSAERTGGSVSTLTIQRTQQEDSAVYLCASSYSQAGASNSPLHFGNGTRLTVT.

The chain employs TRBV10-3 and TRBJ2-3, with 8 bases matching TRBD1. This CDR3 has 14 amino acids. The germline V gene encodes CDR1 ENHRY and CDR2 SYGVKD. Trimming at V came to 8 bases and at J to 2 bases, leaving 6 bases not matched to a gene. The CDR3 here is CAIGRQGPTDTQYF. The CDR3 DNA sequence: TGTGCCATCGGAAGACAGGGGCCCACAGATACGCAGTATTTT.

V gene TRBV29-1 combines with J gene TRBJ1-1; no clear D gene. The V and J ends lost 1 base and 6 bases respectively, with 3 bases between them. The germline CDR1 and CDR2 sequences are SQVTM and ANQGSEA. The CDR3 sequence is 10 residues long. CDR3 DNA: TGCAGCGTTGAAGGGTCTGAAGCTTTCTTT. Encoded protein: CSVEGSEAFF.

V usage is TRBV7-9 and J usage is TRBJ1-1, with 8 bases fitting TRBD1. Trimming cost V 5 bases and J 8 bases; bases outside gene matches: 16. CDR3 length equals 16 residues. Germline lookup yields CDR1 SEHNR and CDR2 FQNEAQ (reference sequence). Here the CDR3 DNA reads TGTGCCAGCAGCCTGGACAGGGTTAAACCCTACGCGGAAGCTTTCTTT. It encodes CASSLDRVKPYAEAFF. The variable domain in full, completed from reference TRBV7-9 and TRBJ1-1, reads DTGVSQNPRHKITKRGQNVTFRCDPISEHNRLYWYRQTLGQGPEFLTYFQNEAQLEKSRLLSDRFSAERPKGSFSTLEIQRTEQGDSAMYLCASSLDRVKPYAEAFFGQGTRLTVV.

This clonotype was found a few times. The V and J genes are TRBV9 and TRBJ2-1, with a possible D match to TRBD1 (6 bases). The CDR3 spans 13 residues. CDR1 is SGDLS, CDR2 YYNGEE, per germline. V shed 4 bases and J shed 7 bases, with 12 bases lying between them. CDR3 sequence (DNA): TGTGCCAGCAGCAAGGACAGCCCAAATGAGCAGTTCTTC. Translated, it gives CASSKDSPNEQFF.

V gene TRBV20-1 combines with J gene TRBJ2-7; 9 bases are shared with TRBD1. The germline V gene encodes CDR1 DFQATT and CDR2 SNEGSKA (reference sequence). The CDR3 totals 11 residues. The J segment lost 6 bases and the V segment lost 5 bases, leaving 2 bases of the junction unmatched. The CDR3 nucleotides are TGCAGTGCTTTGGGACAGGGCGAGCAGTACTTC. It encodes CSALGQGEQYF.

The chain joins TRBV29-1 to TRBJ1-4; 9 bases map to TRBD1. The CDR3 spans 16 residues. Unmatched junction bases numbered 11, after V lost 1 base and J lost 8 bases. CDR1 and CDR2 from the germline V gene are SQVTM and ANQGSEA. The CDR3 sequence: CSVEVLQGAGVEKLFF. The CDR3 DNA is TGCAGCGTTGAAGTTCTACAGGGGGCTGGTGTGGAAAAACTGTTTTTT.

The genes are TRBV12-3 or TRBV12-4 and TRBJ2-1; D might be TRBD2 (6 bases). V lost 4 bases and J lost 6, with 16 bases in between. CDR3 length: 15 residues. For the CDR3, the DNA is TGTGCCAGCAGTTCCCACGCCGGGACTCTCAATGAGCAGTTCTTC. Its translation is CASSSHAGTLNEQFF.

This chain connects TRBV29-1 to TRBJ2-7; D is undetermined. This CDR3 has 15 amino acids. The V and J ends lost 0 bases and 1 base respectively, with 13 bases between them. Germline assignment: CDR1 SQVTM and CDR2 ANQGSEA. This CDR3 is CSVEDPETQSYEQYF. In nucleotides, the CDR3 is TGCAGCGTTGAAGATCCGGAGACGCAGTCCTACGAGCAGTACTTC.

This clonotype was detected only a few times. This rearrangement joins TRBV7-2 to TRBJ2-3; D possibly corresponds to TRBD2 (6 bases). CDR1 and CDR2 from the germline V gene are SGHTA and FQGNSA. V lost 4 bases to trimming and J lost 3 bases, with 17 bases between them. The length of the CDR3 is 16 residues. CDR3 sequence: CASSSLAFGATDTQYF. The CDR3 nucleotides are TGTGCCAGCAGCTCCCTAGCGTTCGGGGCTACAGATACGCAGTATTTT. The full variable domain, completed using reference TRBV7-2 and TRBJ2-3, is GAGVSQSPSNKVTEKGKDVELRCDPISGHTALYWYRQSLGQGLEFLIYFQGNSAPDKSGLPSDRFSAERTGGSVSTLTIQRTQQEDSAVYLCASSSLAFGATDTQYFGPGTRLTVL.

As DNA, the CDR3 is TGTGCTATAAGAGGCTGGGACCAAGAGACCCAGTACTTC. This sequence encodes CAIRGWDQETQYF. The J gene is TRBJ2-5, the V gene TRBV3-1; no reliable D call. Germline V lookup: CDR1 LGHDT, CDR2 YNNKEL (reference sequence). This CDR3 is built from 13 residues.

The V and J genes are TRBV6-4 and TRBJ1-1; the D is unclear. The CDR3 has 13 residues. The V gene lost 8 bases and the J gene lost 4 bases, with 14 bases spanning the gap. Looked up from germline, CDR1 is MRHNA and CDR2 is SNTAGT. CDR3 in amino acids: CASGAGAGTEAFF. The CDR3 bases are TGTGCCAGCGGCGCGGGTGCCGGCACTGAAGCTTTCTTT.

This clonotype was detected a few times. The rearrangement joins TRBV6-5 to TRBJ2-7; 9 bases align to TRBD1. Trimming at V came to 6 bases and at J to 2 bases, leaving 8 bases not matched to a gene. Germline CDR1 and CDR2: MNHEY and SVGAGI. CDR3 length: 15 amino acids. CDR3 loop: CASSHYRDRAYEQYF. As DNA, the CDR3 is TGTGCCAGCAGCCACTACCGGGACAGGGCCTACGAGCAGTACTTC.

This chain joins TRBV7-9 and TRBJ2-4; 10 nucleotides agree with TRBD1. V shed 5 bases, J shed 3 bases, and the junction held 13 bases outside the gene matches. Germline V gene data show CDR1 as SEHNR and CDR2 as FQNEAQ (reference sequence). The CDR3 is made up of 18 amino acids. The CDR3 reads CASSPGQGKIGGKNIQYF. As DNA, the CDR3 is TGTGCCAGCAGCCCGGGACAGGGGAAGATCGGAGGCAAAAACATTCAGTACTTC.